The T cell receptor (beta chain) under discussion was sequenced for a study of OX40 agonist ivuxolimab in advanced cancers. Study in general: Each patient was given ivuxolimab into a vein every 2 weeks, at 0.01 to 10 mg/kg.

The protocol was immunoSEQ multiplex PCR, while the TCRdb copy is restricted to in-frame clones and leaves out a portion. This sample has fewer than 95,000 clones, with about 90% found just once. Germline-derived CDR1 and CDR2 are SGHTA and FQGNSA. The CDR3 has 15 amino acids. The V gene lost 4 bases and the J gene lost 2 bases, with 15 bases spanning the gap. The sequences come from CD4+ or CD8+ T cells sorted from blood, collected in a trial of the OX40 agonist ivuxolimab. The J gene is TRBJ2-7, the V gene TRBV7-2; TRBD1 is a possible D gene (6 bases). The clonotype was recovered from an adult with an advanced solid tumor such as melanoma, head and neck, liver or kidney cancer. The CDR3 region is CASSSPTGTPYEQYF. CDR3 DNA sequence: TGTGCCAGCAGCTCTCCGACCGGGACACCCTACGAGCAGTACTTC.